This T cell receptor beta chain came from a study of brain T cells in children with intractable seizures. The CDR3 is 15 amino acids. Trimming took 6 bases from V and 2 from J, leaving 16 bases between them. CDR1 is SGHRS, CDR2 YFSETQ, per germline. On this clone: Its antigen is unidentified.

Study outcomes and limitations: Clones missing pre-surgery may reflect undersampling of that blood sample.

The time point is: blood from clinic visit 5 months post-surgery; TSC patient then seizure free. Surgery cases with the highest brain T cell transcript signatures were chosen for sequencing. Pre-surgery treatment included at least one anti-epileptic drug. The repertoire was sequenced with immunoSEQ multiplex PCR; TCRdb's copy has only in-frame clones and lacks some. This repertoire shows around 340,000 clones, over 85% found once; its top ten account for 5% to 7%. This receptor was obtained from a boy under three years old with tuberous sclerosis and intractable seizures. V gene TRBV5-1 combines with J gene TRBJ2-3; tentative D call: TRBD2 (7 bases). The specimen was peripheral blood, collected roughly 5 months after surgery. CDR3 in DNA: TGCGCCAGCACCACTGGGGGGGGGCCCACAGATACGCAGTATTTT. Its protein product is CASTTGGGPTDTQYF.